The clone carrying this T cell receptor (beta chain) was detected only once. Its specificity is unknown. Healthy donors of bone marrow made up the group. This sample is part of a study of cytomegalovirus exposure and HLA in healthy donors. About the research overall: As an earlier analysis found, about 200 million T cells yielded about 120 million unique TCR beta sequences. General study points: From TCR beta sequences, most subjects' HLA-A and HLA-B alleles were reportedly predicted accurately.

The germline gives CDR1 SGHRS, CDR2 YFSETQ. This CDR3 region has 14 residues. Trimming took 4 bases from V and 5 from J; bases not matched to a gene: 4. Use of 60 Vbeta and 13 Jbeta primers characterized the PCR. Libraries were prepared by immunoSEQ multiplex PCR; TCRdb keeps only in-frame clonotypes and omits some of them. Among 150,000 to 200,000 clones listed, roughly 80% were seen once. The genes are TRBV5-1 and TRBJ2-7, with TRBD2 matching 12 bases. The TCR sequence derives from a male donor in good health and CMV-seropositive. The material sequenced was PBMCs. CDR3 loop: CASSPSGRGNEQYF. The CDR3 DNA follows: TGCGCCAGCAGCCCTAGCGGGAGGGGCAACGAGCAGTACTTC. Full variable domain (missing parts from reference TRBV5-1 and TRBJ2-7): KAGVTQTPRYLIKTRGQQVTLSCSPISGHRSVSWYQQTPGQGLQFLFEYFSETQRNKGNFPGRFSGRQFSNSRSEMNVSTLELGDSALYLCASSPSGRGNEQYFGPGTRLTVT.